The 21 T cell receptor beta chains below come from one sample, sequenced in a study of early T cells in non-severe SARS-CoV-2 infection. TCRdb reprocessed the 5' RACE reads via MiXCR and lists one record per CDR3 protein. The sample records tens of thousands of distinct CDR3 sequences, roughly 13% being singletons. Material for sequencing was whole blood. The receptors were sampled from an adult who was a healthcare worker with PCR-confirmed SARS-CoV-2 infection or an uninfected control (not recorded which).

The CDR3 bases are TGTGCCATCAGTGAAGAGGCCAGCACAGATACGCAGTATTTT. It translates to CAISEEASTDTQYF. The J gene is TRBJ2-3, the V gene TRBV10-3; D is uncertain. CDR1 ENHRY and CDR2 SYGVKD come from the germline V gene. V was clipped by 3 bases and J by 0 bases, with 7 bases between them. The CDR3 is 14 amino acids.

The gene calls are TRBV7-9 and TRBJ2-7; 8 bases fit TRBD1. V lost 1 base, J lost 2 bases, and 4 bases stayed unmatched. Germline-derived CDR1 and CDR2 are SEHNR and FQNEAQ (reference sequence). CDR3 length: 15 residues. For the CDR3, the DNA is TGTGCCAGCAGCTTAGGGACAGGGCTTCCCTACGAGCAGTACTTC. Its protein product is CASSLGTGLPYEQYF.

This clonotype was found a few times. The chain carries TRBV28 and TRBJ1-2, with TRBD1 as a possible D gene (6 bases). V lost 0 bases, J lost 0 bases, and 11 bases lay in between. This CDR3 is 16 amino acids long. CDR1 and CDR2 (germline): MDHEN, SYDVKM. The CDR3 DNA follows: TGTGCCAGCAGTTTATGGGCACAGGGCACTAACTATGGCTACACCTTC. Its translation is CASSLWAQGTNYGYTF.

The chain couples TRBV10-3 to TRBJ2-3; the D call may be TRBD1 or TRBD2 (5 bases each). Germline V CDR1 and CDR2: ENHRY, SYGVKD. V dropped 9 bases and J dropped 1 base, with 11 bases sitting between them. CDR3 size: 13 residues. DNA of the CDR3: TGTGCCATGGGGCCAGCGGGCACAGATACGCAGTATTTT. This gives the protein CAMGPAGTDTQYF.

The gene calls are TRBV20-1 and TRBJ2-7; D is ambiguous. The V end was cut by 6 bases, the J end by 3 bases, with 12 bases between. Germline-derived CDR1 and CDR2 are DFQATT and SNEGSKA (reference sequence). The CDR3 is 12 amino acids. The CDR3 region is CSAYPPSYEQYF. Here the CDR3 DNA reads TGCAGTGCCTACCCCCCTAGCTACGAGCAGTACTTC.

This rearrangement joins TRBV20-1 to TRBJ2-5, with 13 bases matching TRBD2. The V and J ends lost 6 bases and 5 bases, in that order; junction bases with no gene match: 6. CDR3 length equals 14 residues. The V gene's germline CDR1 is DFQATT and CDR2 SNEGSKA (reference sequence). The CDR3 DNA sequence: TGCAGTGCCGAGACTAGCGGGGGGCGGGAGACCCAGTACTTC. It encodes CSAETSGGRETQYF.

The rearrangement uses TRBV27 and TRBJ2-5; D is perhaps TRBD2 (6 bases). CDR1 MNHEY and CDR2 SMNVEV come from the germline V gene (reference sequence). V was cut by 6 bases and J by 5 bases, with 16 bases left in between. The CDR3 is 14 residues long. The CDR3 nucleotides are TGTGCCAGCAGCCCGGCCGGGAGCGTGGAGACCCAGTACTTC. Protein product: CASSPAGSVETQYF.

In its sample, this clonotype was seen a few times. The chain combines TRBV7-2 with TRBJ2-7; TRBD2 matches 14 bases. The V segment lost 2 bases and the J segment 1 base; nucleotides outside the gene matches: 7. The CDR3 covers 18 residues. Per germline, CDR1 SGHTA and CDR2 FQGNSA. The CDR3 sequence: CASSLLGLAGGLSYEQYF. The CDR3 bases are TGTGCCAGCAGCTTATTAGGACTAGCGGGGGGCCTATCCTACGAGCAGTACTTC.

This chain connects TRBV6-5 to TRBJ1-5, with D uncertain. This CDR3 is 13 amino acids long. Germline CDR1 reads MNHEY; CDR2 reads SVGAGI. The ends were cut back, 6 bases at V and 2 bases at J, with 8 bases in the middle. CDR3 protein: CASRFGGNQPQHF. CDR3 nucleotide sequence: TGTGCCAGCAGGTTCGGCGGCAATCAGCCCCAGCATTTT.

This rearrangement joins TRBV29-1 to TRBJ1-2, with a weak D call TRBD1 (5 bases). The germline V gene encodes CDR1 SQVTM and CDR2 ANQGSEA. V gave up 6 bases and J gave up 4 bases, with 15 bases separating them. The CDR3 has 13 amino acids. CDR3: CSVPGKKSYGYTF. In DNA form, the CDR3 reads TGCAGCGTCCCAGGGAAAAAAAGCTATGGCTACACCTTC.

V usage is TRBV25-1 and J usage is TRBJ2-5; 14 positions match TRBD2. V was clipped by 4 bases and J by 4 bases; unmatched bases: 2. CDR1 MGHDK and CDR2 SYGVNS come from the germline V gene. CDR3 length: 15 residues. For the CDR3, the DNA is TGTGCCAGCAGTGGGGGACTAGCGGGAGCAGAGACCCAGTACTTC. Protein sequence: CASSGGLAGAETQYF.

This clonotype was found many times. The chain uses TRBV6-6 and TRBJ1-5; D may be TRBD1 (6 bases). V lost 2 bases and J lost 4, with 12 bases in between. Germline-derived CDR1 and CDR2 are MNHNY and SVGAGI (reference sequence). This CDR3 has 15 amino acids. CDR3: CASSYGGQQNQPQHF. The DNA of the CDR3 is TGTGCCAGCAGTTACGGCGGACAGCAGAATCAGCCCCAGCATTTT.

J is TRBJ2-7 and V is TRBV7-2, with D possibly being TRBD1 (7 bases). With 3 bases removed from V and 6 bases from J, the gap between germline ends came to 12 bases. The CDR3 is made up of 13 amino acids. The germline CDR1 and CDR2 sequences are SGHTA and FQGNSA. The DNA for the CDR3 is TGTGCCAGCAGCTTCTTTCAGGGGGGCGAGCAGTACTTC. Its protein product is CASSFFQGGEQYF.

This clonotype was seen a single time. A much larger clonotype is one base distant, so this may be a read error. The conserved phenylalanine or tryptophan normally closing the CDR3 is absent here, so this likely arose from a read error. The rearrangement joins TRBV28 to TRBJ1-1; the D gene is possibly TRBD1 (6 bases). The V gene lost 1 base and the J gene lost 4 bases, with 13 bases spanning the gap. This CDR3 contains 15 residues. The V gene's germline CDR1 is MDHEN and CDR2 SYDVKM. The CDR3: CASSLSLGGGTEAFL. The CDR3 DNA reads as TGTGCCAGCAGTTTATCCCTAGGAGGGGGCACTGAAGCTTTCCTT.

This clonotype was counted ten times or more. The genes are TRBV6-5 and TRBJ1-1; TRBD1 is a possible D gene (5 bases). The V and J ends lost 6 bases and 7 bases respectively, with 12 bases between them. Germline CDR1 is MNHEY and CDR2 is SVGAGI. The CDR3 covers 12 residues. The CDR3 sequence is CASSNGRGEAFF. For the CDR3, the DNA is TGTGCCAGCAGCAACGGGAGGGGTGAAGCTTTCTTT.

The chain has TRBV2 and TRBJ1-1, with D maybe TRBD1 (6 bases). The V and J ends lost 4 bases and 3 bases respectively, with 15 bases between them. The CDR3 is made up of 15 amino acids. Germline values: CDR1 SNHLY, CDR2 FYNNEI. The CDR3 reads CASSAYRVEDTEAFF. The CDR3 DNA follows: TGTGCCAGCAGTGCCTACAGGGTAGAAGACACTGAAGCTTTCTTT.

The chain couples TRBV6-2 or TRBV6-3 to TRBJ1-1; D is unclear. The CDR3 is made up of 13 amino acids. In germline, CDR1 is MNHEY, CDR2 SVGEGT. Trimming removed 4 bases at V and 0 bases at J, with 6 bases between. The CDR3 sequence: CASSWSMNTEAFF. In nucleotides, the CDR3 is TGTGCCAGCAGTTGGAGCATGAACACTGAAGCTTTCTTT.

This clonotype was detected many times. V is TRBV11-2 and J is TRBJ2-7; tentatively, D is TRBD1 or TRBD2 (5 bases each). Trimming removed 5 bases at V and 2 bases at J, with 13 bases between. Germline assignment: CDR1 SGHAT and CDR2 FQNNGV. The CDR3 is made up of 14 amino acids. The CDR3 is CASSLLPGPYEQYF. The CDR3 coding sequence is TGTGCCAGCAGCCTCCTCCCGGGACCCTACGAGCAGTACTTC.

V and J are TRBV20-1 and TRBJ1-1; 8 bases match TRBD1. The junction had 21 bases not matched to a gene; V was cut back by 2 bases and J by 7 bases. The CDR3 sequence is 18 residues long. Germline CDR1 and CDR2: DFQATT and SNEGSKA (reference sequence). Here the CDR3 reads CSARSLDRDPPGELEAFF. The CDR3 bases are TGCAGTGCTAGATCCCTGGACAGGGACCCACCTGGGGAACTTGAAGCTTTCTTT.

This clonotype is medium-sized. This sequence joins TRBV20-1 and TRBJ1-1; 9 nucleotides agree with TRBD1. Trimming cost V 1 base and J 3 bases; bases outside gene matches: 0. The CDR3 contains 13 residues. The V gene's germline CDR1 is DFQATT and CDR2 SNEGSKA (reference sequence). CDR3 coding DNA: TGCAGTGCTAGAGGGACAGGGGACACTGAAGCTTTCTTT. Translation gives CSARGTGDTEAFF.

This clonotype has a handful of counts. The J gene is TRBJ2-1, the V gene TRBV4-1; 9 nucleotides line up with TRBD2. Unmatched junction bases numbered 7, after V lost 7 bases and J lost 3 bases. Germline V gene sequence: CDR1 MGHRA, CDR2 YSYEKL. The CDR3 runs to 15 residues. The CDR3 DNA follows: TGCGCCAGCACCGCCACTAGCGGGCTCTACAATGAGCAGTTCTTC. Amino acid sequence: CASTATSGLYNEQFF.